This is a list of T cell receptor beta chains from one sample in a study of T cell responses to AZD1222 COVID-19 vaccine. Assay used: immunoSEQ multiplex PCR; TCRdb lists only in-frame clones, some missing. The sample yields approximately 96,000 clones, under 95% seen once. The material was peripheral blood, obtained 28 days after the second AZD1222 dose. The receptor source for this set is an adult who received the AZD1222 COVID-19 vaccine. The conserved cysteine and the conserved F or W are not part of the CDR3 here. Each record gives: D gene, V gene, J gene, CDR3 protein. D genes are given only for firm matches.

TRBD1	TRBV7-2	TRBJ1-2	ASSLDGAGGSGYT
TRBD1	TRBV5-1	TRBJ2-7	ASSKQGQGVDYEQY
-	TRBV2	TRBJ1-2	ASSDMWGNYGYT
TRBD1	TRBV15	TRBJ1-2	ATSRQQGVDT
-	TRBV5-1	TRBJ1-1	ASSLDQQNTEAF
-	TRBV24-1	TRBJ1-4	ATSDPRDSGEKLF
TRBD2	TRBV7-6	TRBJ2-1	ASSLRRGVNNEQF
-	TRBV5-1	TRBJ1-4	ASSLEGTNEKLF
-	TRBV24-1	TRBJ2-1	ATSDFGLAAEQF
TRBD2	TRBV19	TRBJ2-3	ASSRLAGGFTDTQY
-	TRBV27	TRBJ1-6	ASRSRSYNSPLH
-	TRBV10-3	TRBJ1-1	AISEGLNTEAF
-	TRBV15	TRBJ2-6	ATIRGEGANVLT
-	TRBV10-3	TRBJ2-7	AIGQEIYEQY
TRBD1	TRBV13	TRBJ1-2	ASSPGTDFNYGYT
-	TRBV7-9	TRBJ2-3	ASSLEGTTDTQY